The 27 T cell receptor beta chains given below trace back to one sample, sequenced in a study of T-cell reconstitution after alpha-beta-depleted transplantation in children. Using unique molecular identifiers, the investigators prepared the TCRbeta library. TCRdb re-called the PCR reads with MiXCR, one entry per CDR3 protein. The sample lists hundreds of thousands of distinct CDR3 sequences; about 16% were seen once. The sample in question was PBMCs, mostly from graft donor cells, obtained 360 days after TCRalphabeta/CD19-depleted stem cell transplant. The origin of the receptors is a male patient aged 10-17 years who had a stem cell transplant for acute lymphoblastic leukemia, so the T cells may come from the graft donor.

This clonotype was recorded a few times. The CDR3 DNA follows: TGTGCTAGTGGTTTGGAGACAGCCTACGAGCAGTACTTC. It codes for CASGLETAYEQYF. V gene TRBV12-5 combines with J gene TRBJ2-7, with D maybe TRBD1 (5 bases). Trimming left V 1 base short and J 2 bases short, with 6 bases between. Germline assignment: CDR1 LGHNT and CDR2 FRNRAP. The length of the CDR3 is 13 residues.

The chain recombines TRBV25-1 with TRBJ2-3, with no clear D. V gave up 5 bases and J gave up 4 bases, with 16 bases separating them. This CDR3 region has 15 residues. CDR1 is MGHDK and CDR2 is SYGVNS in the germline V gene. The CDR3 here is CASSHSRPQSDTQYF. The CDR3 DNA reads as TGTGCCAGCAGTCACAGCCGTCCTCAATCAGATACGCAGTATTTT.

This clonotype was observed a few times. The chain couples TRBV7-9 to TRBJ2-1; the D gene is possibly TRBD2 (5 bases). The CDR3 is made up of 11 amino acids. Germline-derived CDR1 and CDR2 are SEHNR and FQNEAQ (reference sequence). V lost 8 bases and J lost 9, with 11 bases in between. This chain's CDR3 is CASREGVEQFF. The CDR3 bases are TGTGCCAGCCGAGAGGGAGTTGAGCAGTTCTTC. Using reference TRBV7-9 and TRBJ2-1 for the parts outside the CDR3, the full variable domain is DTGVSQNPRHKITKRGQNVTFRCDPISEHNRLYWYRQTLGQGPEFLTYFQNEAQLEKSRLLSDRFSAERPKGSFSTLEIQRTEQGDSAMYLCASREGVEQFFGPGTRLTVL.

The J gene is TRBJ2-2, the V gene TRBV20-1, with D possibly TRBD2 on 5 matching bases. The CDR3 has 15 amino acids. Germline assignment: CDR1 DFQATT and CDR2 SNEGSKA (reference sequence). The germline V and J ends were trimmed by 1 base and 6 bases, with 15 bases remaining between them. DNA for the CDR3: TGCAGTGCTAGAGTAAACCTCGCCGGGGCCGGGGAGCTGTTTTTT. This codes for CSARVNLAGAGELFF.

The table lists this clonotype with a few counts. The rearrangement links TRBV12-3 or TRBV12-4 to TRBJ1-5, with D possibly TRBD1 on 5 matching bases. The CDR3 is 14 residues long. Trimming left V 5 bases short and J 3 bases short, with 11 bases between. The CDR3 reads CASSPQGPNQPQHF. CDR3 in DNA: TGTGCCAGCAGTCCTCAGGGACCCAATCAGCCCCAGCATTTT.

The J gene is TRBJ2-7, the V gene TRBV13; the D gene is possibly TRBD2 (6 bases). The CDR3 is 14 amino acids. V was shortened by 7 bases and J by 3 bases, with 16 bases between the two germline ends. CDR1 and CDR2 from the germline V gene are PRHDT and FYEKMQ (reference sequence). The chain's CDR3 is CASTTGTSRYEQYF. The DNA of the CDR3 is TGTGCCAGCACCACCGGGACTTCTCGCTACGAGCAGTACTTC.

V is TRBV11-2 and J is TRBJ2-3; D gene unclear. Trimming cost V 4 bases and J 5 bases, with 7 bases left between them. Per the germline V gene, CDR1 is SGHAT and CDR2 is FQNNGV. The CDR3 runs to 12 residues. The CDR3 spells CASSSPEDTQYF. For the CDR3, the DNA is TGTGCCAGCAGCTCCCCTGAAGATACGCAGTATTTT.

This clonotype was seen a handful of times. This chain joins TRBV5-1 and TRBJ2-7, with 10 bases matching TRBD2. Unmatched junction bases numbered 15, after V lost 4 bases and J lost 5 bases. Germline CDR1 is SGHRS and CDR2 is YFSETQ. The CDR3 length is 17 residues. CDR3 region: CASSPRVPSGSGNEQYF. The CDR3 DNA reads as TGCGCCAGCAGCCCCCGAGTTCCTAGCGGGAGTGGCAACGAGCAGTACTTC.

The V gene is TRBV5-6, the J gene TRBJ1-2; the match to TRBD1 covers 7 bases. The V gene end was trimmed by 1 base and the J gene end by 1 base; junction bases not matched to a gene: 4. The V gene's germline CDR1 is SGHDT and CDR2 YYEEEE. CDR3 length equals 15 residues. Here the CDR3 reads CASSLPGQINYGYTF. For the CDR3, the DNA is TGTGCCAGCAGCTTGCCGGGACAGATTAACTATGGCTACACCTTC.

The rearrangement uses TRBV14 and TRBJ2-3; 12 bases map to TRBD2. This CDR3 region has 18 residues. Per the germline V gene, CDR1 is SGHDN and CDR2 is FVKESK. J lost 2 bases, V lost 3 bases, and 9 bases had no gene match. The CDR3 here is CASSHQRRLAGDTDTQYF. Here the CDR3 DNA reads TGTGCCAGCAGCCACCAGAGACGACTAGCGGGAGACACAGATACGCAGTATTTT.

The chain employs TRBV7-3 and TRBJ2-2, with 7 bases matching TRBD1. This CDR3 is 16 amino acids long. The germline V gene encodes CDR1 SGHTA and CDR2 FQGTGA. With 3 bases clipped from V and 6 bases from J, the junction kept 10 bases outside the gene matches. CDR3 DNA sequence: TGTGCCAGCAGCTTTTACGTAGGGGGCGCCCCCGGGGAGCTGTTTTTT. It specifies CASSFYVGGAPGELFF. Looking up the rest from reference TRBV7-3 and TRBJ2-2 gives the full variable domain: GAGVSQTPSNKVTEKGKYVELRCDPISGHTALYWYRQSLGQGPEFLIYFQGTGAADDSGLPNDRFFAVRPEGSVSTLKIQRTERGDSAVYLCASSFYVGGAPGELFFGEGSRLTVL.

This clonotype came up a few times. The chain combines TRBV3-1 with TRBJ1-1; a weak D match, TRBD1 (6 bases). Trimming removed 2 bases at V and 1 base at J, with 8 bases between. This CDR3 is built from 14 residues. The V gene's germline CDR1 is LGHDT and CDR2 YNNKEL (reference sequence). In DNA, the CDR3 is TGTGCCAGCAGCCAACAACAGGGGAACACTGAAGCTTTCTTT. Translating gives CASSQQQGNTEAFF.

The chain carries TRBV20-1 and TRBJ2-2; perhaps TRBD2 as D (5 bases). Between the trimmed V and J ends, which lost 3 bases and 6 bases, there was a span of 20 bases. This CDR3 contains 16 residues. Germline V gene sequence: CDR1 DFQATT, CDR2 SNEGSKA (reference sequence). The CDR3 bases are TGCAGTGCTAGGTTCCCTGGGAGTCCAGTCGCCGGGGAGCTGTTTTTT. This codes for CSARFPGSPVAGELFF.

This clonotype was counted many times. The V call is TRBV27, the J call TRBJ2-1; TRBD2 agrees at 9 bases. Per the germline V gene, CDR1 is MNHEY and CDR2 is SMNVEV (reference sequence). V shed 3 bases and J 2 bases; nucleotides not matched to a gene: 2. The CDR3 totals 15 residues. CDR3 in amino acids: CASSFAGGPYNEQFF. CDR3 DNA sequence: TGTGCCAGCAGTTTTGCGGGAGGGCCCTACAATGAGCAGTTCTTC.

This clonotype has at least ten counts. The chain uses TRBV6-5 and TRBJ1-2; D gene uncertain. The CDR3 contains 14 residues. Germline loops: CDR1 MNHEY, CDR2 SVGAGI. The V end lost 2 bases, the J end lost 4 bases, and 11 bases lay between the germline ends. As DNA, the CDR3 is TGTGCCAGCAGTTACGCCGGATTTGGCTATGGCTACACCTTC. Its translation: CASSYAGFGYGYTF.

This clonotype was counted a few times. The rearrangement uses TRBV7-9 and TRBJ2-5; D might be TRBD2 (5 bases). The ends were cut back, 1 base at V and 2 bases at J, with 8 bases in the middle. The germline gives CDR1 SEHNR, CDR2 FQNEAQ (reference sequence). The CDR3 runs 14 residues. CDR3: CASSLDPGQETQYF. In DNA, the CDR3 is TGTGCCAGCAGCTTAGATCCGGGACAAGAGACCCAGTACTTC.

The chain recombines TRBV29-1 with TRBJ2-7; D uncertain. The length of the CDR3 is 13 residues. Germline-derived CDR1 and CDR2 are SQVTM and ANQGSEA. The ends were cut back, 4 bases at V and 3 bases at J, with 13 bases in the middle. The CDR3, as DNA: TGCAGCGTTGTTACCTCCGTTGGCTACGAGCAGTACTTC. This gives the protein CSVVTSVGYEQYF.

A word on this clonotype: As the CDR3 is not closed by the conserved phenylalanine or tryptophan, this likely results from a read error. The genes are TRBV20-1 and TRBJ1-5; no definite D call. The CDR3 spans 13 residues. The V gene lost 2 bases and the J gene lost 4 bases, with 9 bases spanning the gap. Looked up from germline, CDR1 is DFQATT and CDR2 is SNEGSKA (reference sequence). The CDR3 nucleotides are TGCAGTGCTAGAAGGGCCGATAATCAGCCCCAGCATTGT. Translation gives CSARRADNQPQHC.

CDR3 loop: CASSLGLGGNEQFF. CDR3 sequence (DNA): TGTGCCAGCAGCTTAGGTCTGGGCGGCAATGAGCAGTTCTTC. J is TRBJ2-1 and V is TRBV7-7; D call uncertain. CDR3 size: 14 residues. Germline CDR1 is SSHAT and CDR2 is FNYEAQ (reference sequence). The germline V and J ends were trimmed by 1 base and 6 bases, with 10 bases remaining between them.

Ten or more counts support this clonotype. The V and J genes are TRBV5-1 and TRBJ2-1; 12 nucleotides align to TRBD2. This CDR3 region has 15 residues. After removal of 3 bases from V and 3 bases from J, the junction contained 1 base not matched to a gene. Germline-derived CDR1 and CDR2 are SGHRS and YFSETQ. The chain's CDR3 is CASSWTSGNYNEQFF. CDR3 in DNA: TGCGCCAGCAGCTGGACTAGCGGGAACTACAATGAGCAGTTCTTC. Looking up the rest from reference TRBV5-1 and TRBJ2-1 gives the full variable domain: KAGVTQTPRYLIKTRGQQVTLSCSPISGHRSVSWYQQTPGQGLQFLFEYFSETQRNKGNFPGRFSGRQFSNSRSEMNVSTLELGDSALYLCASSWTSGNYNEQFFGPGTRLTVL.

The chain links TRBV29-1 to TRBJ2-7; 10 nucleotides agree with TRBD1. Trimming at V came to 6 bases and at J to 4 bases, leaving 12 bases not matched to a gene. This CDR3 has 15 amino acids. Germline V gives CDR1 SQVTM, CDR2 ANQGSEA. The CDR3 bases are TGCAGCGTGCAGTACGGGACAGGGGTATCGTACGAGCAGTACTTC. Encoded protein: CSVQYGTGVSYEQYF.

The chain employs TRBV4-1 and TRBJ2-2; 7 bases are a match to TRBD1. V trimming: 1 base; J trimming: 2 bases; junction bases outside the gene matches: 16. This CDR3 spans 20 amino acids. Germline V gene data show CDR1 as MGHRA and CDR2 as YSYEKL. The CDR3 DNA sequence: TGCGCCAGCAGCCAAGTCATCACCTTAGTAGGGGGCCCCAACACCGGGGAGCTGTTTTTT. Its translation: CASSQVITLVGGPNTGELFF.

This clonotype was counted only a few times. The chain couples TRBV7-9 to TRBJ2-3; 9 bases are shared with TRBD2. Germline trimming cut 3 bases from V and 4 bases from J; bases unmatched to any gene: 2. This CDR3 spans 14 amino acids. Germline assignment: CDR1 SEHNR and CDR2 FQNEAQ (reference sequence). CDR3 sequence reads: CASSFQRGADTQYF. CDR3 in DNA: TGTGCCAGCAGCTTTCAGCGGGGGGCAGATACGCAGTATTTT.

This clonotype was seen a few times. This chain connects TRBV7-3 to TRBJ2-3, with 9 bases that match TRBD2. This CDR3 region has 15 residues. Trimming took 3 bases from V and 5 from J; bases not matched to a gene: 6. From germline, CDR1 is SGHTA and CDR2 FQGTGA. CDR3: CASSFATSGRDTQYF. CDR3 nucleotide sequence: TGTGCCAGCAGCTTCGCGACTAGCGGCCGAGATACGCAGTATTTT.

The V gene is TRBV5-6, the J gene TRBJ2-3; D may be TRBD1 (6 bases). Germline CDR1 SGHDT, CDR2 YYEEEE. Deletions cut 4 bases from V and 4 bases from J, with 13 bases between. This CDR3 spans 14 amino acids. Here the CDR3 DNA reads TGTGCCAGCAGCGAACAGGGTAACCCAGATACGCAGTATTTT. Its protein is CASSEQGNPDTQYF.

The V and J genes are TRBV6-2 or TRBV6-3 and TRBJ2-1, with TRBD2 matching 8 bases. This CDR3 has 17 residues. Germline lookup yields CDR1 MNHEY and CDR2 SVGEGT. V shed 0 bases and J 4 bases; nucleotides not matched to a gene: 8. CDR3 residues: CASSYSESSGPYNEQFF. Written as DNA, the CDR3 is TGTGCCAGCAGTTACTCTGAGTCTAGCGGGCCATACAATGAGCAGTTCTTC.

This clonotype was seen only a few times. This rearrangement joins TRBV4-1 to TRBJ1-1; TRBD1 is a possible D gene (5 bases). CDR1 is MGHRA, CDR2 YSYEKL, per germline. V gave up 0 bases and J gave up 6 bases, with 11 bases separating them. CDR3 length equals 14 residues. CDR3 sequence (DNA): TGCGCCAGCAGCCAAGAAGGTACAGGCCCTGAAGCTTTCTTT. Its protein product is CASSQEGTGPEAFF.